Listed here are 23 T cell receptor beta chains from one sample, sequenced in a study of blood T cell repertoires in COVID-19. TCRdb's copy holds only in-frame clones and misses some; the assay was immunoSEQ multiplex PCR. The top ten hold 6% to 9% of the sample, which has about 320,000 clones, 85% seen once. The specimen sequenced was peripheral blood. These receptors came from a human donor in a cohort sampled during active COVID-19.

This sequence joins TRBV6-1 and TRBJ1-2; no reliable D call. The CDR3 extends over 15 amino acids. Trimming stripped 1 base from V and 2 bases from J, with 11 bases between. CDR1 and CDR2 (germline): MNHNS, SASEGT. CDR3 nucleotides: TGTGCCAGCAGTGAAGATTGGGCAGTCAACTATGGCTACACCTTC. As protein: CASSEDWAVNYGYTF.

This chain joins TRBV6-6 and TRBJ1-1; no clear D gene. With 2 bases removed from V and 5 bases from J, the gap between germline ends came to 9 bases. CDR3 length equals 13 residues. CDR1 is MNHNY and CDR2 is SVGAGI in the germline V gene (reference sequence). The CDR3: CASSYILETEAFF. The CDR3 DNA sequence: TGTGCCAGCAGTTACATCCTTGAGACTGAAGCTTTCTTT.

This chain uses TRBV28 with TRBJ2-4; the D gene is possibly TRBD2 (6 bases). CDR3 length: 13 residues. Germline V gene sequence: CDR1 MDHEN, CDR2 SYDVKM. V was pared by 7 bases and J by 6 bases, with 13 bases between. CDR3: CASTSGTANIQYF. CDR3 sequence (DNA): TGTGCCAGCACCTCCGGGACTGCAAACATTCAGTACTTC.

The rearrangement joins TRBV7-8 to TRBJ1-1; a weak D match, TRBD1 (6 bases). The CDR3 extends over 15 amino acids. Trimming left V 0 bases short and J 4 bases short, with 12 bases between. Germline CDR1 SGHVS, CDR2 FQNEAQ. CDR3 sequence: CASSLAGAPVTEAFF. CDR3 DNA sequence: TGTGCCAGCAGCTTAGCGGGGGCCCCGGTCACTGAAGCTTTCTTT.

The chain joins TRBV2 to TRBJ1-1; D might be TRBD1 (6 bases). This CDR3 region has 13 residues. CDR1 SNHLY and CDR2 FYNNEI come from the germline V gene. Trimming left V 6 bases short and J 5 bases short, with 13 bases between. The CDR3 DNA is TGTGCCAGCAGCCGAGGGGGAGGGACTGAAGCTTTCTTT. Its protein product is CASSRGGGTEAFF.

The V gene is TRBV5-1, the J gene TRBJ2-2, with a tentative D call TRBD1 (6 bases). Germline CDR1 SGHRS, CDR2 YFSETQ. The CDR3 is made up of 15 amino acids. V lost 4 bases to trimming and J lost 2 bases, with 12 bases between them. CDR3 amino acids: CASSPVGANTGELFF. The CDR3 bases are TGCGCCAGCAGCCCGGTGGGGGCTAACACCGGGGAGCTGTTTTTT. Full variable domain (rest looked up from reference TRBV5-1 and TRBJ2-2): KAGVTQTPRYLIKTRGQQVTLSCSPISGHRSVSWYQQTPGQGLQFLFEYFSETQRNKGNFPGRFSGRQFSNSRSEMNVSTLELGDSALYLCASSPVGANTGELFFGEGSRLTVL.

V usage is TRBV10-3 and J usage is TRBJ2-3; 9 positions match TRBD2. V lost 2 bases, J lost 2 bases, and 5 bases stayed unmatched. The CDR3 extends over 16 amino acids. The V gene's germline CDR1 is ENHRY and CDR2 SYGVKD. The CDR3 sequence is CAISERRGGDTDTQYF. The CDR3 region has the DNA TGTGCCATCAGTGAGAGGCGGGGGGGGGACACAGATACGCAGTATTTT.

The chain has TRBV28 and TRBJ1-1; weak D call: TRBD1 (5 bases). Germline CDR1 reads MDHEN; CDR2 reads SYDVKM. V dropped 5 bases and J dropped 10 bases, with 26 bases sitting between them. The CDR3 runs 16 residues. CDR3 DNA sequence: TGTGCCAGCAGTACACCCCTTTCACAGGCCACACTGGTAGCTTTCTTT. Its translation: CASSTPLSQATLVAFF.

The chain is built from TRBV2 and TRBJ2-2; D is perhaps TRBD2 (6 bases). The germline CDR1 and CDR2 sequences are SNHLY and FYNNEI. Trimming took off 1 base at V and 5 bases at J, with 11 bases between the two ends. CDR3 length: 15 residues. This chain's CDR3 is CASSEEVLATGELFF. The CDR3 DNA reads as TGTGCCAGCAGTGAAGAGGTACTAGCAACCGGGGAGCTGTTTTTT. Using reference TRBV2 and TRBJ2-2 for the parts outside the CDR3, the full variable domain is EPEVTQTPSHQVTQMGQEVILRCVPISNHLYFYWYRQILGQKVEFLVSFYNNEISEKSEIFDDQFSVERPDGSNFTLKIRSTKLEDSAMYFCASSEEVLATGELFFGEGSRLTVL.

The chain is built from TRBV25-1 and TRBJ1-4; 7 positions match TRBD1. This CDR3 region has 14 residues. Germline CDR1 and CDR2: MGHDK and SYGVNS. J was trimmed by 8 bases and V by 6 bases; bases with no gene match: 9. CDR3 in amino acids: CASSPRQGGEKLFF. CDR3 DNA sequence: TGTGCCAGCAGCCCCAGACAGGGCGGGGAAAAACTGTTTTTT.

The V and J genes are TRBV4-2 and TRBJ2-3, with TRBD2 as a possible D gene (5 bases). With 4 bases removed from V and 4 bases from J, the gap between germline ends came to 15 bases. This CDR3 comprises 15 residues. Germline V CDR1 and CDR2: LGHNA, YNFKEQ. The CDR3 DNA sequence: TGTGCCAGCAGCCGGCGGTATCTAGCTGCAGATACGCAGTATTTT. It codes for CASSRRYLAADTQYF.

The chain couples TRBV5-1 to TRBJ1-4; no clear D. This CDR3 region has 14 residues. Germline CDR1 is SGHRS and CDR2 is YFSETQ. Deletions cut 0 bases from V and 7 bases from J, with 10 bases between. The CDR3 here is CASSLGATFEKLFF. In nucleotides, the CDR3 is TGCGCCAGCAGCTTGGGGGCGACATTTGAAAAACTGTTTTTT.

A note on this clone: This specimen includes other DNA sequences encoding the same CDR3. V and J are TRBV19 and TRBJ2-5; TRBD2 is a possible D gene (5 bases). V gave up 1 base and J gave up 5 bases, with 5 bases separating them. The CDR3 has 12 amino acids. The germline CDR1 and CDR2 sequences are LNHDA and SQIVND (reference sequence). DNA of the CDR3: TGTGCCAGTAGTATAGGAGGGGAGACCCAGTACTTC. Protein sequence: CASSIGGETQYF.

The sample holds a few counts of this clone. This chain uses TRBV9 with TRBJ1-2; tentative D call: TRBD1 (6 bases). The CDR3 loop spans 16 amino acids. V lost 0 bases, J lost 6 bases, and 18 bases lay in between. Germline V gene lookup returns CDR1 SGDLS and CDR2 YYNGEE. The CDR3 spells CASSVGPGAVSDGYTF. CDR3 DNA: TGTGCCAGCAGCGTAGGGCCAGGGGCCGTTTCGGATGGCTACACCTTC. Looking up the rest from reference TRBV9 and TRBJ1-2 gives the full variable domain: DSGVTQTPKHLITATGQRVTLRCSPRSGDLSVYWYQQSLDQGLQFLIQYYNGEERAKGNILERFSAQQFPDLHSELNLSSLELGDSALYFCASSVGPGAVSDGYTFGSGTRLTVV.

The chain combines TRBV27 with TRBJ1-6, with D possibly TRBD1 on 6 matching bases. The CDR3 is 15 residues long. The V gene lost 2 bases and the J gene lost 9 bases, with 14 bases spanning the gap. CDR1 is MNHEY, CDR2 SMNVEV, per germline (reference sequence). The CDR3 is CASSLGRGNSSPLHF. The DNA of the CDR3 is TGTGCCAGCAGTTTAGGTAGGGGGAATTCTTCACCCCTCCACTTT.

The chain joins TRBV7-3 to TRBJ2-1; a weak D match, TRBD2 (6 bases). The CDR3 covers 13 residues. With 6 bases removed from V and 7 bases from J, the gap between germline ends came to 13 bases. Germline values: CDR1 SGHTA, CDR2 FQGTGA. The CDR3 loop is CASSLDRENEQFF. In DNA form, the CDR3 reads TGTGCCAGCAGTCTGGACCGGGAGAATGAGCAGTTCTTC.

This chain joins TRBV6-5 and TRBJ2-5; possibly TRBD1 for D (5 bases). The V end was cut by 8 bases, the J end by 2 bases, with 12 bases between. Germline V gives CDR1 MNHEY, CDR2 SVGAGI. This CDR3 comprises 13 residues. In nucleotides, the CDR3 is TGTGCCAGCTCCAGGGAAATACAAGAGACCCAGTACTTC. It specifies CASSREIQETQYF.

This chain joins TRBV9 and TRBJ2-1; 8 nucleotides align to TRBD2. Germline values: CDR1 SGDLS, CDR2 YYNGEE. The length of the CDR3 is 16 residues. With 5 bases clipped from V and 5 bases from J, the junction kept 12 bases outside the gene matches. The CDR3 protein is CASSRRLAGGNNEQFF. The CDR3 DNA reads as TGTGCCAGCAGTCGTAGGCTCGCGGGGGGAAACAATGAGCAGTTCTTC.

The V call is TRBV27, the J call TRBJ1-2; 8 bases match TRBD1. Germline CDR1 is MNHEY and CDR2 is SMNVEV (reference sequence). The V segment lost 1 base and the J segment 6 bases; nucleotides outside the gene matches: 1. CDR3 size: 13 residues. CDR3 in amino acids: CASSLYRGDGYTF. CDR3 bases: TGTGCCAGCAGTTTATACAGGGGGGATGGCTACACCTTC.

J is TRBJ1-1 and V is TRBV19, with 9 bases aligning to TRBD1. The V gene's germline CDR1 is LNHDA and CDR2 SQIVND (reference sequence). The CDR3 loop spans 16 amino acids. Germline trimming cut 6 bases from V and 0 bases from J; bases unmatched to any gene: 8. For the CDR3, the DNA is TGTGCCAGTAGAAAGCTAGGACAGGGGATGAACACTGAAGCTTTCTTT. Translated, it gives CASRKLGQGMNTEAFF. Full variable domain (rest looked up from reference TRBV19 and TRBJ1-1): DGGITQSPKYLFRKEGQNVTLSCEQNLNHDAMYWYRQDPGQGLRLIYYSQIVNDFQKGDIAEGYSVSREKKESFPLTVTSAQKNPTAFYLCASRKLGQGMNTEAFFGQGTRLTVV.

The CDR3 loop reads CASSFTFTRGGTYEQYF. CDR3 nucleotides: TGCGCCAGCAGCTTTACATTTACGCGGGGGGGGACCTACGAGCAGTACTTC. This chain links TRBV5-1 with TRBJ2-7; 9 nucleotides agree with TRBD2. CDR3 length: 17 residues. Germline assignment: CDR1 SGHRS and CDR2 YFSETQ. V trimming: 2 bases; J trimming: 2 bases; junction bases outside the gene matches: 11. Filled out from reference TRBV5-1 and TRBJ2-7, the complete variable domain reads KAGVTQTPRYLIKTRGQQVTLSCSPISGHRSVSWYQQTPGQGLQFLFEYFSETQRNKGNFPGRFSGRQFSNSRSEMNVSTLELGDSALYLCASSFTFTRGGTYEQYFGPGTRLTVT.

V usage is TRBV5-6 and J usage is TRBJ2-7, with D perhaps TRBD2 (5 bases). Trimming stripped 0 bases from V and 6 bases from J, with 13 bases between. Germline V gives CDR1 SGHDT, CDR2 YYEEEE. The CDR3 runs to 14 residues. The CDR3, as DNA: TGTGCCAGCAGCTTGGGCGCCCCCCGGGGCGAGCAGTACTTC. It translates to CASSLGAPRGEQYF.

The chain uses TRBV18 and TRBJ2-5, with D tentatively TRBD2 (5 bases). Between the trimmed V and J ends, which lost 2 bases and 6 bases, there was a span of 16 bases. Germline CDR1 KGHSH, CDR2 LQKENI. The length of the CDR3 is 15 residues. The CDR3 nucleotides read TGTGCCAGCTCACCAGAACTAGATTCCGTGAAGACCCAGTACTTC. Translated, it gives CASSPELDSVKTQYF.